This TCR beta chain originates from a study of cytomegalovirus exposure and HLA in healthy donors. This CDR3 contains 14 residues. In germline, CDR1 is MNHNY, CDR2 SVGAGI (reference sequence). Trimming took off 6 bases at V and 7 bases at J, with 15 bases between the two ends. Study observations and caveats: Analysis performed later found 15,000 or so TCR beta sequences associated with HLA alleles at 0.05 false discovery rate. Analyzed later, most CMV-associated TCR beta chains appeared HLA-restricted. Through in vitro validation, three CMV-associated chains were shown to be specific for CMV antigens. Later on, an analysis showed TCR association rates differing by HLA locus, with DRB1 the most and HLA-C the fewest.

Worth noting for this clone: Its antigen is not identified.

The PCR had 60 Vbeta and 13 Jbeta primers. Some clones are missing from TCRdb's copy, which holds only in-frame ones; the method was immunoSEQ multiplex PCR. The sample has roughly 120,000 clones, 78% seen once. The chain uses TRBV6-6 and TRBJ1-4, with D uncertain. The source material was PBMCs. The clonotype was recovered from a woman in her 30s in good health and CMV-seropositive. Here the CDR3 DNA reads TGTGCCAGCAGGGGAGGAGCGTTTATTGAAAAACTGTTTTTT. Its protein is CASRGGAFIEKLFF.